Sequencing of this TCR beta chain was carried out in a study of blood T cell repertoires in COVID-19. Looking at the study overall: The United States, Italy and Spain provided the acute and convalescent COVID-19 samples. Sources were T cells, B-cell-depleted T cells, or PBMCs; the material itself was cDNA or gDNA.

Study processing details: Estimated nucleated cell counts came from reference gene primer amplification. Only in-frame clones appear in the TCRdb table, and some are missing; sequencing was by immunoSEQ multiplex PCR. The D gene and trimming were derived from the DNA, and the V and J assignments and clone size from that table. This sample has tens of thousands of clones, with roughly four fifths found just once. The germline V gene has CDR1 LNHNV and CDR2 YYDKDF (reference sequence). The CDR3 sequence is 14 residues long. V was clipped by 2 bases and J by 4 bases; unmatched bases: 3. The TCR was taken from a human donor with acute or convalescent COVID-19. The donor label of this sample is uncertain. The chain carries TRBV15 and TRBJ2-3; 7 bases are shared with TRBD1. Sequenced input: peripheral blood. The CDR3 bases are TGTGCCACCAGCAGACCCGACAGGGCAGATACGCAGTATTTT. Its translation: CATSRPDRADTQYF.